This T cell receptor beta chain came from a study of cytomegalovirus exposure and HLA in healthy donors. In the study overall: The 120 validation repertoires, a later analysis reported, used the same platform as the 550 to 700 repertoires from the first cohort.

The donors were part of the validation cohort, which consisted of more than 90 subjects and was separate from the first cohort of hundreds of subjects. This clone was seen only a few times. Its cognate antigen is unknown. The protocol was immunoSEQ multiplex PCR, while the TCRdb copy is restricted to in-frame clones and leaves out a portion. The sample lists 200,000 to 250,000 clones; over 65% were seen once. Broader study findings: Confirmation was obtained in vitro that a few CMV-associated chains are specific for CMV antigens. As was reported, the classifier diagnosed cytomegalovirus status with high specificity and sensitivity.

The germline V gene encodes CDR1 SNHLY and CDR2 FYNNEI. Trimming removed 7 bases at V and 5 bases at J, with 8 bases between. The CDR3 extends over 11 amino acids. The sequence derives from a woman aged 18-29 years in good health and CMV-seronegative. V is TRBV2 and J is TRBJ1-1, with D possibly TRBD1 on 5 matching bases. Sequencing used PBMCs. CDR3 sequence (DNA): TGTGCCAGCACCAGGGAAACTGAAGCTTTCTTT. Translating gives CASTRETEAFF.